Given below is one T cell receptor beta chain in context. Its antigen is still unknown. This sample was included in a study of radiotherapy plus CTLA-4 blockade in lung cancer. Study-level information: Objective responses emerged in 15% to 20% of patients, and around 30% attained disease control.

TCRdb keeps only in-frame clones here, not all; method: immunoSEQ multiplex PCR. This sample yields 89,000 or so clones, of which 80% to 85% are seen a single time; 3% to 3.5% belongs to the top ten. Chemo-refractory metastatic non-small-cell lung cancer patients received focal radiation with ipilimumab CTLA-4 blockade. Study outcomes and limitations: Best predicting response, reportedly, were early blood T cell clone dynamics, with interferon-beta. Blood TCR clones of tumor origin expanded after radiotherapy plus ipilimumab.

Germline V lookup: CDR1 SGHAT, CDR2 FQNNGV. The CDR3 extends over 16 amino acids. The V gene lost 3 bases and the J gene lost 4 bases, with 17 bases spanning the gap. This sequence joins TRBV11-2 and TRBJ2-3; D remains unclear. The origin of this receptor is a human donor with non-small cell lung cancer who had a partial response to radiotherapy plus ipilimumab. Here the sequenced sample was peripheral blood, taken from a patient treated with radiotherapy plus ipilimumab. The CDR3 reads CASSFQPTGGADTQYF. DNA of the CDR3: TGTGCCAGCAGCTTCCAGCCCACTGGTGGAGCAGATACGCAGTATTTT. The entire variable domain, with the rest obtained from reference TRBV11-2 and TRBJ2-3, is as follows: EAGVAQSPRYKIIEKRQSVAFWCNPISGHATLYWYQQILGQGPKLLIQFQNNGVVDDSQLPKDRFSAERLKGVDSTLKIQPAKLEDSAVYLCASSFQPTGGADTQYFGPGTRLTVL.